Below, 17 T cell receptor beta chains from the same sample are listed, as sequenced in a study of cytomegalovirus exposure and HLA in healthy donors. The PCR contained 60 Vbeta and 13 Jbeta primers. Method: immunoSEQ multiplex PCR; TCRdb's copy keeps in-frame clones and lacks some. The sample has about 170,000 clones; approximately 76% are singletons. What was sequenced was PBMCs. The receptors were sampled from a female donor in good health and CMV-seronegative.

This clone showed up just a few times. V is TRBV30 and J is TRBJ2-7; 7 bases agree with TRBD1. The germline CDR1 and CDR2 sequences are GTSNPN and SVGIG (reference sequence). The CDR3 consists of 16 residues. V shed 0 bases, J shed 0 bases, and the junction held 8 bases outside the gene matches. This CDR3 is CAWSVLGQTPSYEQYF. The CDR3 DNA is TGTGCCTGGAGTGTACTGGGACAGACTCCCTCCTACGAGCAGTACTTC.

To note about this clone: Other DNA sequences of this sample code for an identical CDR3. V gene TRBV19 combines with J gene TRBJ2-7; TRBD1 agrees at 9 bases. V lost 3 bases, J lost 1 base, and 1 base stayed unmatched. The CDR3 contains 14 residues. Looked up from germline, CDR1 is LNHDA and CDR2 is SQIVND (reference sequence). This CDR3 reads CASSIGTGSYEQYF. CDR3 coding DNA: TGTGCCAGTAGTATCGGGACAGGGTCCTACGAGCAGTACTTC. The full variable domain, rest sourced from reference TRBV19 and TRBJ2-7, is DGGITQSPKYLFRKEGQNVTLSCEQNLNHDAMYWYRQDPGQGLRLIYYSQIVNDFQKGDIAEGYSVSREKKESFPLTVTSAQKNPTAFYLCASSIGTGSYEQYFGPGTRLTVT.

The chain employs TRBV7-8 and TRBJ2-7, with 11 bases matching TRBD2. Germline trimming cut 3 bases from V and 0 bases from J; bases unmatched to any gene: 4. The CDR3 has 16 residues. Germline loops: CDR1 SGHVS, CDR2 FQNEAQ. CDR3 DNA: TGTGCCAGCAGCTTGACGACTAGCGGGGCCTCCTACGAGCAGTACTTC. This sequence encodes CASSLTTSGASYEQYF.

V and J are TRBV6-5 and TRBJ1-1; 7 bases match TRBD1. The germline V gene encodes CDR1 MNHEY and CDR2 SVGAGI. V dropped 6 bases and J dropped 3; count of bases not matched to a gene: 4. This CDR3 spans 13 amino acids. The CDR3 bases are TGTGCCAGCAGCCAGGGGGTGGACACTGAAGCTTTCTTT. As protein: CASSQGVDTEAFF.

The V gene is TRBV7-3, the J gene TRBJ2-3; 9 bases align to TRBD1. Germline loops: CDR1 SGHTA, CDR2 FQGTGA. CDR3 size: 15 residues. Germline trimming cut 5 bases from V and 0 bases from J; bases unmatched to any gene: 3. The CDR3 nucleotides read TGTGCCAGCAGCCCAGGGACAGGGAGCACAGATACGCAGTATTTT. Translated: CASSPGTGSTDTQYF.

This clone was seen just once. The CDR3 reads CASSPNNARLQTYGYTF. The CDR3 DNA reads as TGTGCCAGCAGCCCCAACAACGCCCGCCTCCAAACCTATGGCTACACCTTC. The chain employs TRBV7-2 and TRBJ1-2; D is uncertain. The germline V gene encodes CDR1 SGHTA and CDR2 FQGNSA. Trimming took off 5 bases at V and 4 bases at J, with 23 bases between the two ends. This CDR3 contains 17 residues.

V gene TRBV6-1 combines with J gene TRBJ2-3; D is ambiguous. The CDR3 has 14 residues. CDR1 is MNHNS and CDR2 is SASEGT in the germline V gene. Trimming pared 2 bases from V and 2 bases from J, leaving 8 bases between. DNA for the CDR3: TGTGCCAGCAGTGAACTCCCCTACACAGATACGCAGTATTTT. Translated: CASSELPYTDTQYF.

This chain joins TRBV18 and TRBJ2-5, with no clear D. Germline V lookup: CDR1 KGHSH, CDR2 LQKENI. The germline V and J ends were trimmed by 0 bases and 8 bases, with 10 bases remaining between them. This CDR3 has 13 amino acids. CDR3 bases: TGTGCCAGCTCACCACCCGGTGCTGATACCCAGTACTTC. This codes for CASSPPGADTQYF.

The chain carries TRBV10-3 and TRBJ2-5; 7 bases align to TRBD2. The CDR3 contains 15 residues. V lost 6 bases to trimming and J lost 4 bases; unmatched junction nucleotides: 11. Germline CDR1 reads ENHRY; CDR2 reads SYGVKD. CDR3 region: CAIRAKNGGLETQYF. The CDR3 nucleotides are TGTGCCATCAGAGCAAAAAACGGGGGGTTAGAGACCCAGTACTTC.

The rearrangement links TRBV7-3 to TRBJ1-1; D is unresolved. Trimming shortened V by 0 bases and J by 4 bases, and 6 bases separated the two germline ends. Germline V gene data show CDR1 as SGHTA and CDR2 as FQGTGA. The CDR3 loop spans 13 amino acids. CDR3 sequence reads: CASSLTEGTEAFF. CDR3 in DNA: TGTGCCAGCAGCTTAACCGAGGGCACTGAAGCTTTCTTT.

The CDR3 sequence: CASTIRASGSSYEQYF. DNA for the CDR3: TGCGCCAGCACCATTAGGGCTAGCGGAAGTTCCTACGAGCAGTACTTC. The chain has TRBV5-1 and TRBJ2-7, with 7 bases identical to TRBD2. Germline V gene data show CDR1 as SGHRS and CDR2 as YFSETQ. V was clipped by 6 bases and J by 1 base; unmatched bases: 13. This CDR3 has 16 amino acids.

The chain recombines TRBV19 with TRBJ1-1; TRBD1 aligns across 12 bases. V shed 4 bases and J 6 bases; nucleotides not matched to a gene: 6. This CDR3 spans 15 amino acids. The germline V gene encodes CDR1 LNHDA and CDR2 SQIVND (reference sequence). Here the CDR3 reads CASSTRDRGRPEAFF. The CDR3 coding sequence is TGTGCCAGTAGTACAAGGGACAGGGGGCGACCTGAAGCTTTCTTT.

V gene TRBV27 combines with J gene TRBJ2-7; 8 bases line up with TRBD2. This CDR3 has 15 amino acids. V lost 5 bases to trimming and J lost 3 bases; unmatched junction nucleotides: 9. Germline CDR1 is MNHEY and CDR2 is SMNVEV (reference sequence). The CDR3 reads CASSAPGGGGYEQYF. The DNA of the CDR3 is TGTGCCAGCAGTGCCCCGGGGGGGGGTGGCTACGAGCAGTACTTC.

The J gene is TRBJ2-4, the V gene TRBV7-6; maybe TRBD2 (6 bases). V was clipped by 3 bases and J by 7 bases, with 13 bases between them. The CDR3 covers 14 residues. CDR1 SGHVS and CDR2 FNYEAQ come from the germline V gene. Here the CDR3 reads CASSLGGAGNIQYF. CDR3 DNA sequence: TGTGCCAGCAGCTTGGGGGGAGCAGGGAACATTCAGTACTTC.

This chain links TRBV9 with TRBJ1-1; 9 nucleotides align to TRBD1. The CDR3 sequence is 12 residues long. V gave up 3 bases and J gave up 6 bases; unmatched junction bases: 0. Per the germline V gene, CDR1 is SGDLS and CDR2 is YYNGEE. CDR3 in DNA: TGTGCCAGCAGCGGGACAGGGGCTGAAGCTTTCTTT. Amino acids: CASSGTGAEAFF.

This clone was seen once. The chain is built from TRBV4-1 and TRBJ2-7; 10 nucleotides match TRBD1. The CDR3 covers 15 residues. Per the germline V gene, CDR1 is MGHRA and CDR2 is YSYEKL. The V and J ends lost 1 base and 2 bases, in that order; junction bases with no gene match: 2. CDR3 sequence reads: CASSQAGQGTYEQYF. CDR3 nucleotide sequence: TGCGCCAGCAGCCAAGCGGGACAGGGGACCTACGAGCAGTACTTC.

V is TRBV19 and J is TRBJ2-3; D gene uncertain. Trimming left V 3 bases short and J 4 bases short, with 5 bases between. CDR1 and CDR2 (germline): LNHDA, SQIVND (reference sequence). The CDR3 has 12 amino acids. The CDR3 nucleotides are TGTGCCAGTAGTATCGTCGCAGATACGCAGTATTTT. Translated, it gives CASSIVADTQYF.